These T cell receptor beta chains were read from a single sample in a study of cytomegalovirus exposure and HLA in healthy donors. The protocol was immunoSEQ multiplex PCR, while the TCRdb copy is restricted to in-frame clones and leaves out a portion. The table shows a few hundred thousand clones, with approximately 68% occurring only once. Sequencing used PBMCs. The receptors shown here come from a woman aged 25 to 39 in good health and CMV-seronegative. The CDR3 runs from the conserved cysteine through the conserved F or W. Each record gives: J gene, clone size, D gene, V gene, CDR3 DNA, CDR3 protein. A D gene is named only where the DNA matches it firmly. Expanded clones are given a class, and other clones once, few, many or no size at all.

TRBJ1-1	-	TRBD1	TRBV6-6	TGTGCCAGCAGTTTGGACAGGGAGAAAGGGATTTTT	CASSLDREKGIF
TRBJ1-2	few	TRBD1	TRBV5-6	TGTGCCAGCAGCATCCGGGACAGAGTCTATGGCTACACCTTC	CASSIRDRVYGYTF
TRBJ1-1	-	-	TRBV6-5	TGTGCCAGCAGTTACGTCGGGGAAGAAGCTTTCTTT	CASSYVGEEAFF
TRBJ1-2	few	TRBD1	TRBV4-1	TGCGCCAGCAGCCAAAGCTCCACAGGGGCTAACTATGGCTACACCTTC	CASSQSSTGANYGYTF
TRBJ2-5	few	-	TRBV6-5	TGTGCCAGCAGTTATCGAGCTCTACAAGAGACCCAGTACTTC	CASSYRALQETQYF
TRBJ2-5	-	-	TRBV5-6	TGTGCCAGCAGCCCGGCGGGCTTCGAGACCCAGTACTTC	CASSPAGFETQYF
TRBJ2-7	-	-	TRBV10-3	TGTGCCATCAGTCCAGGGGGGCGGTCGGGCGAGCAGTACTTC	CAISPGGRSGEQYF
TRBJ2-3	-	TRBD2	TRBV19	TGTGCCAGTAGTAGATCTGGGACTAGCCTGGATACGCAGTATTTT	CASSRSGTSLDTQYF
TRBJ2-7	-	-	TRBV5-1	TGCGCCAGCAGCTTGGACGCCAGGGCCTACGAGCAGTACTTC	CASSLDARAYEQYF
TRBJ2-2	once	TRBD1	TRBV10-3	TGTGCCGTAGAACCGGGACAGGGGTACACCGGGGAGCTGTTTTTT	CAVEPGQGYTGELFF
TRBJ2-1	-	TRBD2	TRBV19	TGTGCCAGTAGTATGTGGGGGGGAGACAATGAGCAGTTCTTC	CASSMWGGDNEQFF
TRBJ2-1	-	-	TRBV6-5	TGTGCCAGCAGTTACTCGGGTAGTTTCGGGTCTGAGCAGTTCTTC	CASSYSGSFGSEQFF
TRBJ1-1	-	-	TRBV19	TGTGCATCACGAGGGCCGAGGAACACTGAAGCTTTCTTT	CASRGPRNTEAFF
TRBJ2-2	-	-	TRBV6-1	TGTGCCAGCTGGGAGACCGGGGAGCTGTTTTTT	CASWETGELFF
TRBJ2-7	-	TRBD1	TRBV27	TGTGCCAGCAGTACCGGGACAGGGGGCCCCTACGAGCAGTACTTC	CASSTGTGGPYEQYF
TRBJ1-5	-	TRBD1	TRBV6-1	TGTGCCAGCAGTGGTCCAGGGGGCCGACAGCCCCAGCATTTT	CASSGPGGRQPQHF
TRBJ2-1	-	TRBD2	TRBV30	TGTGCCTGGAGTGCTTTTCTAGCGGGAGGAGGCAATGAGCAGTTCTTC	CAWSAFLAGGGNEQFF
TRBJ2-7	-	-	TRBV7-8	TGTGCCAGCAGCTTAGAGCGGAGAATCTACGAGCAGTACTTC	CASSLERRIYEQYF
TRBJ1-3	few	TRBD1	TRBV7-3	TGTGCCAGCAGTCCTACAGGGGGTGGAAACACCATATATTTT	CASSPTGGGNTIYF
TRBJ2-7	few	TRBD1	TRBV11-3	TGTGCCAGCAGCTTAGAATATGGACAGGGGGCTTCCTACGAGCAGTACTTC	CASSLEYGQGASYEQYF
TRBJ2-7	-	TRBD2	TRBV29-1	TGCAGCGTCGGACTAGCGAACTACGAGCAGTACTTC	CSVGLANYEQYF
TRBJ1-6	-	-	TRBV28	TGTGCCAGCAGTTTATGGTCGGGGACTTATTCACCCCTCCACTTT	CASSLWSGTYSPLHF
TRBJ1-1	-	TRBD1	TRBV29-1	TGCAGCGTCCGAATGACAGGGAGTACTGAAGCTTTCTTT	CSVRMTGSTEAFF
TRBJ2-7	-	TRBD1	TRBV7-9	TGTGCCAGCACGGGGCGTAGGGACAGAAGCCCGAAAAGCTCCTACGAGCAGTACTTC	CASTGRRDRSPKSSYEQYF
TRBJ1-1	-	-	TRBV18	TGTGCCAGTCAGATTTCGAACACTGAAGCTTTCTTT	CASQISNTEAFF
TRBJ2-5	-	-	TRBV18	TGTGCCAGCTCACTTATAGAAGAGACCCAGTACTTC	CASSLIEETQYF
TRBJ1-1	-	-	TRBV18	TGTGCCAGCTCACCACGGGCTGCACTGAACACTGAAGCTTTCTTT	CASSPRAALNTEAFF
TRBJ2-1	-	TRBD2	TRBV5-1	TGCGCCAGCAGCTTGGAGGGCGGGAGAGGCAATGAGCAGTTCTTC	CASSLEGGRGNEQFF
TRBJ2-7	-	-	TRBV9	TGTGCCAGCAGCGTAGAGGATCGGGACGAGCAGTACTTC	CASSVEDRDEQYF
TRBJ1-1	-	TRBD1	TRBV2	TGTGCCAGCACCCTAGAGACAGGGGGCGCGGTGGAAGCTTTCTTT	CASTLETGGAVEAFF
TRBJ1-1	-	-	TRBV6-5	TGTGCCAGCAGTTACGCGGGAGTTGGCACTGAAGCTTTCTTT	CASSYAGVGTEAFF
TRBJ2-7	-	TRBD2	TRBV10-2	TGCGCCAGTACTAGCGGGGGGGTTGGCGAGCAGTACTTC	CASTSGGVGEQYF
TRBJ2-1	-	TRBD2	TRBV7-3	TGTGCCAGCAGCTTGAATGGGGGAGGGCGGGGCAATGAGCAGTTCTTC	CASSLNGGGRGNEQFF
TRBJ1-3	-	-	TRBV6-5	TGTGCCAGCAGTTACGGCCTTGCTGGAAACACCATATATTTT	CASSYGLAGNTIYF
TRBJ2-7	-	-	TRBV29-1	TGCAGCGTTGAAGCAGGTTACTACGAGCAGTACTTC	CSVEAGYYEQYF
TRBJ2-7	-	-	TRBV5-1	TGCGCCAGCAGCTTAGTTACACCTCCCTACGAGCAGTACTTC	CASSLVTPPYEQYF
TRBJ1-1	-	TRBD1	TRBV13	TGTGCCAGCAGCTCGCGTCAGGGGGCTCGAACTGAAGCTTTCTTT	CASSSRQGARTEAFF
TRBJ1-1	few	-	TRBV4-1	TGCGCCAGCAGCCGAGCCGGGGTTATTCGAGATAACACTGAAGCTTTCTTT	CASSRAGVIRDNTEAFF
TRBJ1-4	-	-	TRBV25-1	TGTGCCAGCAGATTCAGGGTGGTCAATGAAAAACTGTTTTTT	CASRFRVVNEKLFF
TRBJ1-1	-	-	TRBV15	TGTGCCACCAGCAGTGAACAGGGCGAGAACACTGAAGCTTTCTTT	CATSSEQGENTEAFF
TRBJ2-1	-	-	TRBV2	TGTGCCAGCAGTGAACAGGTCAATGAGCAGTTCTTC	CASSEQVNEQFF
TRBJ1-5	few	TRBD1	TRBV10-2	TGCGCCAGCAAAAAGGGGGCGAGCAATCAGCCCCAGCATTTT	CASKKGASNQPQHF
TRBJ1-3	-	-	TRBV6-5	TGTGCCAGCAGTTTAGGGGGAAGAAACACCATATATTTT	CASSLGGRNTIYF
TRBJ1-2	once	TRBD1	TRBV6-5	TGTGCCAGCAGTTTCGACAGGGAAAACTATGGCTACACCTTC	CASSFDRENYGYTF
TRBJ1-5	few	-	TRBV6-1	TGTGCCAGCAGTGAGTGGGGGGGAAATAATCAGCCCCAGCATTTT	CASSEWGGNNQPQHF
TRBJ1-2	-	TRBD1	TRBV5-1	TGCGCCAGCAGCGCTCAGGGGGACTATGGCTACACCTTC	CASSAQGDYGYTF
TRBJ2-3	-	TRBD2	TRBV7-2	TGTGCCAGCACCTATCTAGCGGGAGCGGCAGATACGCAGTATTTT	CASTYLAGAADTQYF
TRBJ1-2	-	-	TRBV11-3	TGTGCCAGCAGCTTAGAGCCAGAAGAATATGGCTACACCTTC	CASSLEPEEYGYTF
TRBJ2-2	-	TRBD2	TRBV9	TGTGCCAGCAGCCCGGGACTAGCGGGGTACGGGGAGCTGTTTTTT	CASSPGLAGYGELFF